The 9 T cell receptor beta chains in this list originate from one sample, sequenced in a study of blood T cell repertoires in COVID-19. Clones were read by immunoSEQ multiplex PCR, and TCRdb kept only the in-frame ones, dropping some. The table records 150,000 to 180,000 clones, 91% of them present only once. Sequenced: peripheral blood. Receptors originate from a man aged 50-59 years with acute or convalescent COVID-19.

In its sample, this clone was seen a few times. The chain links TRBV27 to TRBJ2-1; 12 nucleotides match TRBD2. V was clipped by 5 bases and J by 8 bases; unmatched bases: 10. This CDR3 is 16 amino acids long. Per the germline V gene, CDR1 is MNHEY and CDR2 is SMNVEV (reference sequence). The CDR3 nucleotides are TGTGCCAGCAGTCCCACGACTAGCGGGAGTTACTATGAGCAGTTCTTC. It specifies CASSPTTSGSYYEQFF.

V usage is TRBV6-5 and J usage is TRBJ1-2; 7 nucleotides agree with TRBD1. Germline CDR1 is MNHEY and CDR2 is SVGAGI. V shed 2 bases and J 8 bases; nucleotides not matched to a gene: 8. The CDR3 consists of 14 residues. The CDR3 DNA is TGTGCCAGCAGTTACCCCGGACAGGTTCTGGGCTACACCTTC. This translates into CASSYPGQVLGYTF.

The J gene is TRBJ1-6, the V gene TRBV7-9; TRBD1 matches at 8 bases. Germline V lookup: CDR1 SEHNR, CDR2 FQNEAQ (reference sequence). The CDR3 is 15 residues long. J lost 8 bases, V lost 5 bases, and 8 bases had no gene match. DNA of the CDR3: TGTGCCAGCAGCCGCTCGGACAGGGACTATTCACCCCTCCACTTT. This encodes CASSRSDRDYSPLHF.

The V call is TRBV27, the J call TRBJ2-7; TRBD2 matches 10 bases. V gave up 6 bases and J gave up 2 bases; unmatched junction bases: 7. This CDR3 region has 15 residues. CDR1 is MNHEY, CDR2 SMNVEV, per germline (reference sequence). CDR3 amino acids: CASSLTSGEAYEQYF. In DNA, the CDR3 is TGTGCCAGCAGCCTCACTAGCGGGGAAGCCTACGAGCAGTACTTC.

The chain is built from TRBV5-1 and TRBJ2-2, with 8 bases fitting TRBD1. The CDR3 runs to 13 residues. Germline CDR1 and CDR2: SGHRS and YFSETQ. V was pared by 5 bases and J by 4 bases, with 1 base of the junction left unmatched. CDR3 DNA: TGCGCCAGCAGTACAGGGGGCACCGGGGAGCTGTTTTTT. It translates to CASSTGGTGELFF.

The chain recombines TRBV19 with TRBJ2-5, with a possible D match to TRBD2 (5 bases). Trimming took off 6 bases at V and 8 bases at J, with 22 bases between the two ends. The germline V gene encodes CDR1 LNHDA and CDR2 SQIVND (reference sequence). CDR3 length equals 15 residues. Here the CDR3 DNA reads TGTGCCAGTAGCCGAAGCGACTATCAGTTAGATACCCAGTACTTC. The encoded protein is CASSRSDYQLDTQYF.

This chain links TRBV20-1 with TRBJ2-1, with 9 bases lining up with TRBD2. This CDR3 region has 11 residues. Germline loops: CDR1 DFQATT, CDR2 SNEGSKA (reference sequence). V lost 6 bases to trimming and J lost 16 bases; unmatched junction nucleotides: 10. CDR3 residues: CSARGGAGNFF. In DNA form, the CDR3 reads TGCAGTGCGCGGGGGGGGGCTGGCAACTTCTTC.

The chain recombines TRBV24-1 with TRBJ2-3, with D unresolved. The CDR3 is 14 amino acids. The V gene lost 6 bases and the J gene lost 0 bases, with 9 bases spanning the gap. The germline V gene has CDR1 KGHDR and CDR2 SFDVKD. Here the CDR3 DNA reads TGTGCCACCAGTCCAAGCCTTAGCACAGATACGCAGTATTTT. Protein sequence: CATSPSLSTDTQYF.

The CDR3 bases are TGTGCCAGCGTTGCCGGGACAGGGGTTTATGGCTACACCTTC. This encodes CASVAGTGVYGYTF. The chain links TRBV2 to TRBJ1-2; 10 bases fit TRBD1. CDR3 length equals 14 residues. Trimming took 8 bases from V and 5 from J; bases not matched to a gene: 8. Germline V gene lookup returns CDR1 SNHLY and CDR2 FYNNEI.